This passage covers 13 T cell receptor beta chains from one sample sequenced in a study of post-analysis software for immune sequencing data. Study-wide findings and caveats: When patients were compared with controls, four to six TRBV segments were more frequent, TRBV5-6, TRBV5-1 and TRBV20-1 among them.

Sequencing libraries made from TCR beta cDNA carried unique molecular identifiers. TCRdb re-called the PCR reads through MiXCR, storing one row per CDR3 protein. The sample has 750,000 to 950,000 distinct CDR3 sequences, around 42% seen once; the top ten hold around 4.7%. Antigen specificity for these receptors is unknown. The material sequenced was blood. The receptors were sampled from a girl between 10 and 17 years old with multiple sclerosis.

The genes are TRBV28 and TRBJ2-7; D is ambiguous. Germline V lookup: CDR1 MDHEN, CDR2 SYDVKM. This CDR3 is 15 amino acids long. V was clipped by 3 bases and J by 0 bases, with 12 bases between them. CDR3 in amino acids: CASSFYRGSSYEQYF. The CDR3 DNA follows: TGTGCCAGCAGTTTCTATCGAGGCAGCTCCTACGAGCAGTACTTC. Combining the CDR3 with reference TRBV28 and TRBJ2-7 gives the whole variable domain DVKVTQSSRYLVKRTGEKVFLECVQDMDHENMFWYRQDPGLGLRLIYFSYDVKMKEKGDIPEGYSVSREKKERFSLILESASTNQTSMYLCASSFYRGSSYEQYFGPGTRLTVT.

In its sample, this clonotype was seen a few times. V usage is TRBV6-5 and J usage is TRBJ2-7, with 7 positions matching TRBD2. The trim removed 5 bases at V and 9 bases at J, leaving 4 bases unmatched. CDR1 is MNHEY and CDR2 is SVGAGI in the germline V gene. CDR3 length: 11 amino acids. The CDR3 protein is CASSASGRQYF. The CDR3 bases are TGTGCCAGCAGTGCTAGCGGCAGGCAGTACTTC.

V gene TRBV5-1 combines with J gene TRBJ2-5; TRBD1 aligns across 9 bases. The length of the CDR3 is 15 residues. The V and J ends lost 4 bases and 5 bases, in that order; junction bases with no gene match: 9. CDR1 and CDR2 (germline): SGHRS, YFSETQ. The CDR3: CASSGGTGIKETQYF. The CDR3 coding sequence is TGCGCCAGCAGCGGTGGGACAGGGATTAAGGAGACCCAGTACTTC.

The chain is built from TRBV9 and TRBJ2-1, with D hard to call. The CDR3 extends over 11 amino acids. The germline V and J ends were trimmed by 5 bases and 12 bases, with 12 bases remaining between them. Germline V gene data show CDR1 as SGDLS and CDR2 as YYNGEE. CDR3 residues: CASSSERRQFF. The CDR3 DNA reads TGTGCCAGCAGTTCGGAGAGGAGGCAGTTCTTC.

The chain is built from TRBV19 and TRBJ2-7; no firm D call. The J call is in doubt because the DNA end fits TRBJ2-4 better. CDR1 and CDR2 from the germline V gene are LNHDA and SQIVND (reference sequence). The CDR3 consists of 11 residues. CDR3 in DNA: TGTGCCAGTAGTATCGAAGACATTCAGTACTTC. It specifies CASSIEDIQYF.

This clonotype has more than one count but fewer than ten. The J gene is TRBJ2-6, the V gene TRBV7-2; TRBD1 is a possible D gene (7 bases). The CDR3 has 16 residues. Germline CDR1 SGHTA, CDR2 FQGNSA. V lost 2 bases and J lost 1, with 9 bases in between. The CDR3 loop reads CASSLQGGSGANVLTF. For the CDR3, the DNA is TGTGCCAGCAGCTTACAGGGGGGTTCTGGGGCCAACGTCCTGACTTTC.

This clonotype was counted only a few times. V and J are TRBV29-1 and TRBJ2-1; the D is unclear. V shed 4 bases and J shed 0 bases, with 7 bases lying between them. This CDR3 is built from 13 residues. Germline V lookup: CDR1 SQVTM, CDR2 ANQGSEA. CDR3 sequence reads: CSVVAFSYNEQFF. In DNA, the CDR3 is TGCAGCGTTGTTGCGTTCTCCTACAATGAGCAGTTCTTC.

This clonotype was observed once. A read error may account for a junction end that differs from germline. The rearrangement links TRBV13 to TRBJ2-5; D could derive from TRBD1 or TRBD2 (6 bases each). Germline CDR1 PRHDT, CDR2 FYEKMQ (reference sequence). The CDR3 runs to 15 residues. DNA of the CDR3: TGTGCCAGCACCTTATACCTGGGGGGCAACGGGACCCAGTACTTC. Protein: CASTLYLGGNGTQYF.

The chain is built from TRBV7-9 and TRBJ1-2, with 7 bases lining up with TRBD1. This CDR3 is built from 14 residues. The germline CDR1 and CDR2 sequences are SEHNR and FQNEAQ (reference sequence). The trim removed 4 bases at V and 6 bases at J, leaving 8 bases unmatched. This CDR3 reads CASSSTGTGDGYTF. The CDR3 DNA is TGTGCCAGCAGCTCGACAGGGACCGGGGATGGCTACACCTTC.

This clonotype has only a few counts. J is TRBJ1-4 and V is TRBV6-5; tentative D call: TRBD1 (6 bases). The V and J ends lost 4 bases and 8 bases respectively, with 23 bases between them. Germline V gene data show CDR1 as MNHEY and CDR2 as SVGAGI. The CDR3 has 17 amino acids. The CDR3 DNA is TGTGCCAGCAGTTCCCCTTCCCTTCACAGGGCGGGGGAAAAACTGTTTTTT. It translates to CASSSPSLHRAGEKLFF.

This clonotype appeared a few times. The chain recombines TRBV29-1 with TRBJ2-1, with D tentatively TRBD1 (5 bases). There are 13 residues in the CDR3. The germline V and J ends were trimmed by 7 bases and 3 bases, with 13 bases remaining between them. CDR1 and CDR2 (germline): SQVTM, ANQGSEA. CDR3 nucleotides: TGCAGCGCCACAGGTTTCCTCTACAATGAGCAGTTCTTC. This sequence encodes CSATGFLYNEQFF.

This chain links TRBV19 with TRBJ2-7, with 9 bases lining up with TRBD1. Germline lookup yields CDR1 LNHDA and CDR2 SQIVND (reference sequence). The CDR3 covers 15 residues. Trimming at V came to 4 bases and at J to 4 bases, leaving 8 bases not matched to a gene. Here the CDR3 DNA reads TGTGCCAGTAGTACCCGGGAACAGGGGGCGTACGAGCAGTACTTC. Its protein is CASSTREQGAYEQYF.

In this sample, this clonotype turned up once. This chain links TRBV24-1 with TRBJ2-5, with D unresolved. Germline lookup yields CDR1 KGHDR and CDR2 SFDVKD. The CDR3 is made up of 15 amino acids. Between the trimmed V and J ends, which lost 0 bases and 0 bases, there was a span of 7 bases. The CDR3, as DNA: TGTGCCACCAGTGATTTGAGGGAAAACCAAGAGACCCAGTACTTC. It translates to CATSDLRENQETQYF.